A selection of T cell receptor beta chains follows, all from one sample in a study of chemoradiotherapy in HPV16-positive cancers. Clones were read by immunoSEQ multiplex PCR, and TCRdb kept only the in-frame ones, dropping some. The sample holds almost 5,000 clones, around 88% seen once. The specimen was tumor tissue, collected from a patient who underwent chemoradiotherapy. The receptor set was obtained from a human donor with HPV-associated anogenital cancer. Each CDR3 is given with its conserved first and last residue. A D gene is named only where the DNA matches it firmly. The size entry is marked missing in some rows and otherwise reads once, few, many or a size class.

j_call cdr3_length v_call clone_size d_call cdr3_aa cdr3_nt
TRBJ2-1 17 TRBV11-3 . TRBD2 CASSLDSYRGVRGEQFF TGTGCCAGCAGCTTAGACTCCTACCGGGGGGTACGCGGTGAGCAGTTCTTC
TRBJ2-7 13 TRBV5-1 few TRBD2 CASSLREGYEQYF TGCGCCAGCAGCTTAAGGGAGGGCTACGAGCAGTACTTC
TRBJ2-3 15 TRBV7-2 . TRBD1 CASSAGQGNTDTQYF TGTGCCAGCAGCGCAGGACAGGGTAACACAGATACGCAGTATTTT
TRBJ1-2 13 TRBV4-3 few . CASSPLTNYGYTF TGCGCCAGCAGCCCTCTTACTAACTATGGCTACACCTTC
TRBJ2-3 11 TRBV10-2 . . CASRGGDTQYF TGCGCCAGCAGAGGGGGAGATACGCAGTATTTT
TRBJ2-3 15 TRBV10-3 . TRBD2 CAIRTSGRGADTQYF TGTGCCATCCGGACTAGCGGGAGAGGGGCAGATACGCAGTATTTT
TRBJ1-2 13 TRBV4-3 . . CASSQDGLYGYTF TGCGCCAGCAGCCAAGATGGGCTCTATGGCTACACCTTC
TRBJ1-6 14 TRBV14 . . CASSQYGSNSPLHF TGTGCCAGCAGCCAGTACGGGTCAAATTCACCCCTCCACTTT
TRBJ1-1 14 TRBV5-1 . . CASSSRGWNTEAFF TGCGCCAGCAGCTCAAGGGGTTGGAACACTGAAGCTTTCTTT
TRBJ2-7 14 TRBV7-6 . . CASSLGSSAYEQYF TGTGCCAGCAGCTTAGGCAGTTCAGCCTACGAGCAGTACTTC
TRBJ1-1 10 TRBV29-1 . . CSAPGAEAFF TGCAGCGCCCCGGGAGCTGAAGCTTTCTTT
TRBJ2-1 16 TRBV4-1 . . CASSQPQAGAYNEQFF TGCGCCAGCAGCCAACCCCAGGCCGGGGCATACAATGAGCAGTTCTTC
TRBJ1-4 14 TRBV19 . . CASGPGARVEKLFF TGTGCCAGTGGACCAGGGGCCCGGGTCGAAAAACTGTTTTTT
TRBJ1-4 17 TRBV5-4 . TRBD1 CASSFSGQGAYNEKLFF TGTGCCAGCAGCTTTTCAGGACAGGGGGCCTACAATGAAAAACTGTTTTTT
TRBJ2-7 14 TRBV14 . TRBD2 CASSPLGGDYEQYF TGTGCCAGCAGCCCCCTGGGGGGGGACTACGAGCAGTACTTC
TRBJ1-2 12 TRBV5-6 once . CASSLGSYGYTF TGTGCCAGCAGCTTGGGGAGCTATGGCTACACCTTC
TRBJ1-1 13 TRBV5-4 . TRBD1 CASSWTGRAEAFF TGTGCCAGCAGCTGGACAGGGCGGGCCGAAGCTTTCTTT
TRBJ2-3 17 TRBV10-3 . . CAISESDGGRRTDTQYF TGTGCCATCAGTGAGTCGGATGGGGGGCGTCGGACAGATACGCAGTATTTT
TRBJ1-2 14 TRBV27 . TRBD1 CASSLRTGSYGYTF TGTGCCAGCAGTTTGAGGACAGGATCCTATGGCTACACCTTC
TRBJ2-6 13 TRBV6-1 . . CASRNSGANVLTF TGTGCCAGCAGAAACTCTGGGGCCAACGTCCTGACTTTC
TRBJ2-1 15 TRBV4-2 . TRBD2 CASSVRPGGDNEQFF TGTGCCAGCAGCGTCCGACCGGGGGGGGACAATGAGCAGTTCTTC
TRBJ2-5 13 TRBV5-1 . . CASSLTAGETQYF TGCGCCAGCAGCTTGACGGCAGGGGAGACCCAGTACTTC
TRBJ1-6 16 TRBV7-8 . . CASSPTVLSYNSPLHF TGTGCCAGCAGCCCCACAGTGCTCTCCTATAATTCACCCCTCCACTTT
TRBJ2-2 14 TRBV2 . . CASSFTEITGELFF TGTGCCAGCAGCTTTACGGAAATCACCGGGGAGCTGTTTTTT
TRBJ1-2 13 TRBV14 . . CASSQARGGGYTF TGTGCCAGCAGCCAAGCCAGGGGTGGTGGCTACACCTTC
TRBJ2-2 16 TRBV5-6 . . CASRVRLGSGTGELFF TGTGCCAGCAGGGTGAGATTAGGCAGTGGCACCGGGGAGCTGTTTTTT
TRBJ2-2 14 TRBV2 . . CATQWQANTGELFF TGTGCCACCCAGTGGCAGGCGAACACCGGGGAGCTGTTTTTT
TRBJ2-3 15 TRBV9 . . CASSVVSRFSDTQYF TGTGCCAGCAGCGTAGTTTCCCGGTTCTCAGATACGCAGTATTTT
TRBJ1-5 14 TRBV6-5 . . CASSYRAPGAPQHF TGTGCCAGCAGTTACAGGGCTCCGGGTGCACCCCAGCATTTT
TRBJ2-5 15 TRBV11-1 . TRBD1 CASSRSWTGEETQYF TGTGCCAGCAGCCGATCTTGGACAGGTGAAGAGACCCAGTACTTC
TRBJ2-7 12 TRBV7-2 . TRBD2 CASSFPGGEQYF TGTGCCAGCAGCTTTCCCGGGGGGGAGCAGTACTTC
TRBJ1-6 13 TRBV30 . . CAWTPRGNSPLHF TGTGCCTGGACCCCCCGTGGGAATTCACCCCTCCACTTT
TRBJ1-1 16 TRBV27 few TRBD1 CASSLWAGGSLTEAFF TGTGCCAGCAGTTTATGGGCAGGGGGTTCCCTCACTGAAGCTTTCTTT
TRBJ1-1 13 TRBV5-1 . . CASSRGEVPEAFF TGCGCCAGCAGCCGCGGGGAGGTCCCTGAAGCTTTCTTT
TRBJ1-2 13 TRBV12-5 . . CASGLVPVYGYTF TGTGCTAGTGGTTTGGTACCTGTTTATGGCTACACCTTC
TRBJ2-5 17 TRBV4-1 . TRBD2 CASSQDKGLGVEETQYF TGCGCCAGCAGCCAAGATAAGGGACTAGGGGTTGAGGAGACCCAGTACTTC
TRBJ2-4 15 TRBV7-2 . TRBD1 CASSPAGTGWDIQYF TGTGCCAGCAGCCCAGCCGGGACAGGGTGGGACATTCAGTACTTC
TRBJ1-5 14 TRBV10-3 few . CAISEGNSNQPQHF TGTGCCATCAGTGAAGGGAATAGCAATCAGCCCCAGCATTTT
TRBJ2-7 14 TRBV19 . . CASSTDLLEYEQYF TGTGCCAGTAGTACGGACCTCCTCGAGTACGAGCAGTACTTC
TRBJ1-4 15 TRBV28 . . CASSFQGEANEKLFF TGTGCCAGCAGTTTCCAAGGGGAAGCTAATGAAAAACTGTTTTTT
TRBJ2-1 15 TRBV7-3 . TRBD2 CASSYRDYPRNEQFF TGTGCCAGCAGCTACCGGGACTACCCCCGGAATGAGCAGTTCTTC
TRBJ2-7 13 TRBV30 . TRBD1 CAWRTGASYEQYF TGTGCCTGGCGGACAGGGGCCTCCTACGAGCAGTACTTC
TRBJ1-1 16 TRBV4-1 . TRBD1 CASSQDAWTGRIRAFF TGCGCCAGCAGCCAAGATGCTTGGACAGGGAGGATTAGGGCTTTCTTT
TRBJ2-1 15 TRBV19 once TRBD2 CASTEGGTSVGEQFF TGTGCCAGTACCGAAGGAGGGACTAGCGTCGGTGAGCAGTTCTTC
TRBJ2-1 15 TRBV6-6 . . CASSYSGDSYNEQFF TGTGCCAGCAGTTACTCGGGGGACTCCTACAATGAGCAGTTCTTC
TRBJ2-3 17 TRBV28 . TRBD2 CASSRPPSGPSTDTQYF TGTGCCAGCAGCCGACCCCCTAGCGGGCCTAGCACAGATACGCAGTATTTT
TRBJ2-7 12 TRBV29-1 . . CSVDWGRHEQYF TGCAGCGTTGACTGGGGGAGGCACGAGCAGTACTTC
TRBJ1-1 13 TRBV29-1 . . CSVQRGRIREAFF TGCAGCGTTCAGAGGGGCCGGATCCGAGAAGCTTTCTTT
TRBJ2-3 14 TRBV9 . . CASSVEGSTDTQYF TGTGCCAGCAGCGTAGAAGGTTCCACAGATACGCAGTATTTT
TRBJ2-1 16 TRBV9 . TRBD2 CASSRGLAGGDGEQFF TGTGCCAGCAGCCGAGGACTAGCGGGAGGGGACGGGGAGCAGTTCTTC
TRBJ2-3 16 TRBV6-6 . . CASGVNRTPPRDTQYF TGTGCCAGCGGAGTTAACCGGACTCCGCCCCGGGATACGCAGTATTTT
TRBJ1-5 15 TRBV2 . . CASSERGGSNQPQHF TGTGCCAGCAGTGAACGAGGAGGAAGCAATCAGCCCCAGCATTTT
TRBJ1-2 13 TRBV5-4 . . CASSSGGVYGYTF TGTGCCAGCAGCTCCGGGGGGGTCTATGGCTACACCTTC
TRBJ2-7 13 TRBV4-3 . TRBD1 CASSAYRGGEQYF TGCGCCAGCAGCGCGTACAGGGGTGGCGAGCAGTACTTC
TRBJ1-1 14 TRBV6-1 . TRBD1 CASILGQGNTEAFF TGTGCCAGCATCTTAGGACAGGGGAACACTGAAGCTTTCTTT
TRBJ1-4 14 TRBV28 . . CAGSLGRTNEKLFF TGTGCCGGATCTCTGGGGAGGACTAATGAAAAACTGTTTTTT
TRBJ1-1 13 TRBV6-6 once . CASSPPRDTEAFF TGTGCCAGCTCACCCCCCAGGGACACTGAAGCTTTCTTT
TRBJ2-7 15 TRBV28 . . CASSPGTFGSYEQYF TGTGCCAGCAGTCCCGGGACGTTTGGCTCCTACGAGCAGTACTTC
TRBJ2-1 16 TRBV15 . TRBD2 CATSREREMGYNEQFF TGTGCCACCAGCAGAGAGCGGGAGATGGGTTACAATGAGCAGTTCTTC